Each of the 3 T cell receptor beta chains below was sequenced from the same sample in a study of a mutant IDH1 vaccine in newly diagnosed glioma (dated by TCRdb to the early 2020s). The library was built by means of the immunoSEQ multiplex PCR assay. TCRdb took this table from immuneACCESS and kept in-frame rearrangements with V and J called. Such tables lack part of the clones; where checked against another copy, unresolved V genes explain under half of the gap, and the rest is unexplained. The sample includes about 94,000 clones, with roughly 86% observed a single time. The top ten clones comprise around 0.77% of the sample. No antigens are known for them. The time point label of this sample denotes: week 47, end of study. Each vaccine dose was 300 ug of a 20-mer mutant IDH1 peptide in Montanide, given subcutaneously with topical imiquimod. Sequencing used PBMCs, obtained from a glioma patient whose treatment included an IDH1 peptide vaccine. Source of these receptors: a woman in her forties or fifties with glioma.

The rearrangement joins TRBV19 to TRBJ1-5; a weak D match, TRBD1 (6 bases). In germline, CDR1 is LNHDA, CDR2 SQIVND (reference sequence). Trimming took 7 bases from V and 1 from J, leaving 14 bases between them. The CDR3 contains 15 residues. CDR3 region: CASNEGGISNQPQHF. The CDR3 DNA reads TGTGCCAGTAATGAGGGGGGAATCAGCAATCAGCCCCAGCATTTT.

The chain carries TRBV4-1 and TRBJ2-7; 7 bases line up with TRBD1. The J segment lost 0 bases and the V segment lost 3 bases, leaving 11 bases of the junction unmatched. Germline CDR1 MGHRA, CDR2 YSYEKL. The CDR3 is 17 amino acids. DNA for the CDR3: TGCGCCAGCAGCCACCCGATCAGGGGACAGACCTCCTACGAGCAGTACTTC. The encoded protein is CASSHPIRGQTSYEQYF.

This clone was detected a few times. For the CDR3, the DNA is TGTGCCAGTAGTAAACCGACAGGCCTGAACACTGAAGCTTTCTTT. Translated, it gives CASSKPTGLNTEAFF. V and J are TRBV19 and TRBJ1-1; TRBD1 is a possible D gene (6 bases). This CDR3 spans 15 amino acids. Germline CDR1 is LNHDA and CDR2 is SQIVND (reference sequence). Trimming removed 4 bases from V and 0 bases from J, with 12 bases in between. Together with reference TRBV19 and TRBJ1-1, the CDR3 gives the full variable domain: DGGITQSPKYLFRKEGQNVTLSCEQNLNHDAMYWYRQDPGQGLRLIYYSQIVNDFQKGDIAEGYSVSREKKESFPLTVTSAQKNPTAFYLCASSKPTGLNTEAFFGQGTRLTVV.